One sample yielded the 6 T cell receptor beta chains listed below, sequenced in a study of radiation and T cells in renal cell carcinoma. Sequencing used immunoSEQ multiplex PCR; TCRdb keeps in-frame clones, though not all of them. This sample has 20,000 to 25,000 clones, with roughly 53% found just once. The treatment was: treatment-naive control, cytoreductive nephrectomy. The material was tumor tissue, obtained from a patient whose treatment was nephrectomy without radiotherapy. The source of these receptors is a human donor with renal cell carcinoma.

The chain has TRBV28 and TRBJ2-7; a weak D match, TRBD2 (5 bases). Germline assignment: CDR1 MDHEN and CDR2 SYDVKM. Trimming left V 2 bases short and J 7 bases short, with 6 bases between. The CDR3 runs 11 residues. CDR3 in amino acids: CASSLRREQYF. The CDR3 bases are TGTGCCAGCAGTTTACGGAGGGAGCAGTACTTC.

The CDR3 sequence is CASGQGALKTQYF. DNA of the CDR3: TGTGCCAGCGGTCAAGGGGCCCTAAAGACCCAGTACTTC. V gene TRBV9 combines with J gene TRBJ2-5; D possibly corresponds to TRBD1 (5 bases). Germline assignment: CDR1 SGDLS and CDR2 YYNGEE. V was clipped by 7 bases and J by 6 bases, with 16 bases between them. The CDR3 covers 13 residues. Supplemented by reference TRBV9 and TRBJ2-5, the full variable domain reads DSGVTQTPKHLITATGQRVTLRCSPRSGDLSVYWYQQSLDQGLQFLIQYYNGEERAKGNILERFSAQQFPDLHSELNLSSLELGDSALYFCASGQGALKTQYFGPGTRLLVL.

This clone was detected only once. This chain links TRBV7-9 with TRBJ1-2, with 8 bases matching TRBD1. Trimming at V came to 4 bases and at J to 4 bases, leaving 20 bases not matched to a gene. Per germline, CDR1 SEHNR and CDR2 FQNEAQ (reference sequence). This CDR3 is 19 amino acids long. The DNA of the CDR3 is TGTGCCAGCAGCTCCCGCCCCCGATGTGACCAGGGGGCGGCCTATGGCTACACCTTC. It translates to CASSSRPRCDQGAAYGYTF.

The chain employs TRBV2 and TRBJ2-7; possibly TRBD2 for D (5 bases). V gave up 6 bases and J gave up 1 base, with 7 bases separating them. CDR3 length: 12 amino acids. Germline V gene data show CDR1 as SNHLY and CDR2 as FYNNEI. The CDR3 coding sequence is TGTGCCAGCAGGGACTTGTCCTACGAGCAGTACTTC. Amino acid sequence: CASRDLSYEQYF.

The chain is built from TRBV9 and TRBJ2-1; 12 nucleotides match TRBD1. Germline V CDR1 and CDR2: SGDLS, YYNGEE. CDR3 length: 16 residues. The V segment lost 4 bases and the J segment 8 bases; nucleotides outside the gene matches: 10. The CDR3 loop is CASSTAGTGGWYEQFF. The CDR3 DNA reads TGTGCCAGCAGCACCGCCGGGACAGGGGGCTGGTATGAGCAGTTCTTC.

This chain links TRBV5-6 with TRBJ2-3; unclear D gene. The CDR3 runs to 12 residues. The germline gives CDR1 SGHDT, CDR2 YYEEEE. V was cut by 1 base and J by 2 bases, with 2 bases left in between. This chain's CDR3 is CASSLPTDTQYF. Written as DNA, the CDR3 is TGTGCCAGCAGCTTGCCCACAGATACGCAGTATTTT.